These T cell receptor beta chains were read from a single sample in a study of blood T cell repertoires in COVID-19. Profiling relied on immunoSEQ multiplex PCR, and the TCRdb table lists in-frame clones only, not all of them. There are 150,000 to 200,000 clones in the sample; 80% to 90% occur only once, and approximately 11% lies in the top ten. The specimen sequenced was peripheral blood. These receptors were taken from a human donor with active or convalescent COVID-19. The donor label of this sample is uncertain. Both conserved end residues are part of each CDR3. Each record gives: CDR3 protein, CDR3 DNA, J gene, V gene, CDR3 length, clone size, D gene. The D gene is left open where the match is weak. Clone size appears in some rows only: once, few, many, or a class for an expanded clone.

CDR3: CASRGGVNPSYEQYF
DNA: TGTGCCAGCCGGGGGGGGGTCAATCCCTCCTACGAGCAGTACTTC
J: TRBJ2-7
V: TRBV2
length: 15
size: NA
D: TRBD2

CDR3: CASSLGDRDLYGYTF
DNA: TGTGCCAGCAGTTTAGGGGACAGGGACCTTTATGGCTACACCTTC
J: TRBJ1-2
V: TRBV27
length: 15
size: NA
D: TRBD1

CDR3: CASSFRVLHGNTEAFF
DNA: TGTGCCAGCAGTTTCCGGGTCCTCCATGGGAACACTGAAGCTTTCTTT
J: TRBJ1-1
V: TRBV27
length: 16
size: NA
D: NA

CDR3: CASSLDQGLAGAYEQYF
DNA: TGCGCCAGCAGCCTGGACCAGGGACTAGCGGGGGCCTACGAGCAGTACTTC
J: TRBJ2-7
V: TRBV5-1
length: 17
size: NA
D: TRBD2

CDR3: CASSEWETTLGGYTF
DNA: TGTGCCAGCAGTGAATGGGAGACTACTCTGGGGGGCTACACCTTC
J: TRBJ1-2
V: TRBV6-1
length: 15
size: NA
D: NA

CDR3: CASSQGGGVLGNTIYF
DNA: TGCGCCAGCAGCCAGGGAGGGGGGGTACTTGGAAACACCATATATTTT
J: TRBJ1-3
V: TRBV4-1
length: 16
size: NA
D: NA

CDR3: CASSAYTGTGGRNEQFF
DNA: TGTGCCAGCAGCGCTTACACCGGGACAGGGGGCAGGAATGAGCAGTTCTTC
J: TRBJ2-1
V: TRBV7-8
length: 17
size: few
D: TRBD1

CDR3: CASSGGDTQYF
DNA: TGTGCCAGCAGCGGGGGGGATACGCAGTATTTT
J: TRBJ2-3
V: TRBV7-9
length: 11
size: NA
D: NA

CDR3: CASSDFGLAGGGPGELFF
DNA: TGTGCCAGCAGTGACTTCGGACTAGCGGGAGGAGGGCCCGGGGAGCTGTTTTTT
J: TRBJ2-2
V: TRBV25-1
length: 18
size: NA
D: TRBD2

CDR3: CATSRSRGIFLEQYF
DNA: TGTGCCACCAGCAGATCCCGGGGGATATTCCTTGAGCAGTACTTC
J: TRBJ2-7
V: TRBV15
length: 15
size: NA
D: NA

CDR3: CASSLEDIYEQYF
DNA: TGTGCCAGCAGCTTGGAAGACATTTACGAGCAGTACTTC
J: TRBJ2-7
V: TRBV5-5
length: 13
size: NA
D: NA

CDR3: CASRGGTVTYEQYF
DNA: TGTGCCAGCCGGGGAGGGACGGTAACCTACGAGCAGTACTTC
J: TRBJ2-7
V: TRBV2
length: 14
size: NA
D: TRBD2

CDR3: CASSLSARYEQYF
DNA: TGTGCCAGCAGCTTAAGTGCGAGATACGAGCAGTACTTC
J: TRBJ2-7
V: TRBV7-3
length: 13
size: NA
D: NA

CDR3: CASSFRSDEQFF
DNA: TGCGCCAGCAGCTTCCGTTCCGATGAGCAGTTCTTC
J: TRBJ2-1
V: TRBV5-1
length: 12
size: NA
D: NA

CDR3: CASSAGGSSYNSPLHF
DNA: TGTGCCAGCAGCGCAGGGGGAAGTTCCTATAATTCACCCCTCCACTTT
J: TRBJ1-6
V: TRBV27
length: 16
size: NA
D: TRBD1

CDR3: CASRATSPSKDTQYF
DNA: TGTGCCAGCAGAGCTACTAGTCCCTCCAAAGATACGCAGTATTTT
J: TRBJ2-3
V: TRBV6-5
length: 15
size: NA
D: NA

CDR3: CATSDRLAGSTDTQYF
DNA: TGTGCCACCAGTGATCGACTAGCGGGGAGCACAGATACGCAGTATTTT
J: TRBJ2-3
V: TRBV24-1
length: 16
size: NA
D: TRBD2

CDR3: CASSQVRGGLEDTQYF
DNA: TGTGCCAGCAGCCAAGTAAGGGGGGGCCTTGAAGATACGCAGTATTTT
J: TRBJ2-3
V: TRBV14
length: 16
size: NA
D: NA

CDR3: CASSSGQGALETQYF
DNA: TGTGCCAGCAGCTCGGGCCAGGGGGCTTTAGAGACCCAGTACTTC
J: TRBJ2-5
V: TRBV7-9
length: 15
size: NA
D: TRBD1

CDR3: CASSSDRNYEQYF
DNA: TGTGCCAGCAGCTCCGACAGGAACTACGAGCAGTACTTC
J: TRBJ2-7
V: TRBV7-2
length: 13
size: NA
D: NA

CDR3: CSVEGGLGSPLHF
DNA: TGCAGCGTTGAAGGGGGGCTTGGGTCACCCCTCCACTTT
J: TRBJ1-6
V: TRBV29-1
length: 13
size: once
D: NA

CDR3: CASSEWDSAGETQYF
DNA: TGTGCCAGCAGTGAATGGGACTCGGCGGGGGAGACCCAGTACTTC
J: TRBJ2-5
V: TRBV2
length: 15
size: NA
D: NA

CDR3: CATSDHQETQYF
DNA: TGTGCCACCAGTGACCATCAAGAGACCCAGTACTTC
J: TRBJ2-5
V: TRBV24-1
length: 12
size: NA
D: NA

CDR3: CASSVGETYGYTF
DNA: TGTGCCAGCAGCGTAGGGGAGACGTATGGCTACACCTTC
J: TRBJ1-2
V: TRBV9
length: 13
size: NA
D: NA

CDR3: CASSIGQPYGYTF
DNA: TGTGCCAGTAGTATTGGGCAGCCCTATGGCTACACCTTC
J: TRBJ1-2
V: TRBV19
length: 13
size: NA
D: NA

CDR3: CASSNWRGLLTSGRTYEQYF
DNA: TGTGCCAGTAGCAATTGGAGGGGCCTATTGACTAGCGGGAGGACCTACGAGCAGTACTTC
J: TRBJ2-7
V: TRBV19
length: 20
size: NA
D: TRBD2

CDR3: CASSPGEGYEGGLHEQYF
DNA: TGTGCCAGCAGCCCTGGGGAAGGGTATGAGGGGGGGCTCCACGAGCAGTACTTC
J: TRBJ2-7
V: TRBV7-9
length: 18
size: NA
D: NA

CDR3: CASSYGGGNTEAFF
DNA: TGTGCCAGCAGTTACGGGGGAGGGAACACTGAAGCTTTCTTT
J: TRBJ1-1
V: TRBV6-5
length: 14
size: NA
D: NA

CDR3: CATSVGLTGELFF
DNA: TGTGCCACCAGCGTTGGCCTCACCGGGGAGCTGTTTTTT
J: TRBJ2-2
V: TRBV15
length: 13
size: NA
D: NA

CDR3: CASRSAPGQKETQYF
DNA: TGTGCCAGCAGGTCGGCTCCGGGACAGAAAGAGACCCAGTACTTC
J: TRBJ2-5
V: TRBV27
length: 15
size: NA
D: TRBD1

CDR3: CASQRTSGGREDTQYF
DNA: TGTGCCAGCCAGAGGACTAGCGGGGGGCGGGAAGATACGCAGTATTTT
J: TRBJ2-3
V: TRBV7-2
length: 16
size: few
D: TRBD2

CDR3: CAWTQLHGYTF
DNA: TGTGCCTGGACCCAACTGCATGGCTACACCTTC
J: TRBJ1-2
V: TRBV30
length: 11
size: NA
D: NA

CDR3: CASSLQQGAYEQYF
DNA: TGTGCCAGCAGCTTGCAACAGGGGGCCTACGAGCAGTACTTC
J: TRBJ2-7
V: TRBV5-6
length: 14
size: NA
D: TRBD1

CDR3: CASSVVDGTGADTQYF
DNA: TGTGCCAGCAGCGTAGTCGACGGAACAGGAGCAGATACGCAGTATTTT
J: TRBJ2-3
V: TRBV9
length: 16
size: NA
D: NA

CDR3: CASSQGPRRAYTF
DNA: TGTGCCAGCAGTCAGGGACCCAGGAGGGCCTACACCTTC
J: TRBJ1-2
V: TRBV6-5
length: 13
size: NA
D: NA

CDR3: CAVPRQPLGTEAFF
DNA: TGTGCCGTACCCCGACAGCCGCTTGGCACTGAAGCTTTCTTT
J: TRBJ1-1
V: TRBV6-5
length: 14
size: NA
D: NA

CDR3: CASSPHHRVRSTGELFF
DNA: TGTGCCAGCAGCCCGCACCACCGGGTGAGGTCCACCGGGGAGCTGTTTTTT
J: TRBJ2-2
V: TRBV14
length: 17
size: NA
D: NA

CDR3: CASSYGSVAGGSPLHF
DNA: TGTGCCAGCAGTTACGGGTCAGTCGCCGGGGGGTCACCCCTCCACTTT
J: TRBJ1-6
V: TRBV6-5
length: 16
size: NA
D: NA

CDR3: CASSPTLAGANTGELFF
DNA: TGCGCCAGCAGCCCCACCCTGGCGGGGGCAAACACCGGGGAGCTGTTTTTT
J: TRBJ2-2
V: TRBV4-1
length: 17
size: NA
D: NA

CDR3: CAWSVRTSGVAADTQYF
DNA: TGTGCCTGGAGTGTAAGGACTAGCGGGGTTGCGGCAGATACGCAGTATTTT
J: TRBJ2-3
V: TRBV30
length: 17
size: NA
D: TRBD2

CDR3: CASSPGTGNQPQHF
DNA: TGTGCCAGCTCACCAGGGACAGGCAATCAGCCCCAGCATTTT
J: TRBJ1-5
V: TRBV18
length: 14
size: few
D: TRBD1

CDR3: CASSYNTGELFF
DNA: TGTGCCAGCAGTTATAACACCGGGGAGCTGTTTTTT
J: TRBJ2-2
V: TRBV7-3
length: 12
size: few
D: NA

CDR3: CASSLIRDRGQTQYF
DNA: TGTGCCAGCAGCCTGATCCGGGACAGGGGACAGACCCAGTACTTC
J: TRBJ2-5
V: TRBV4-2
length: 15
size: NA
D: TRBD1

CDR3: CASSVAEGSTEAFF
DNA: TGTGCCAGCAGCGTAGCGGAGGGGAGCACTGAAGCTTTCTTT
J: TRBJ1-1
V: TRBV9
length: 14
size: NA
D: NA

CDR3: CASRGRILGEAFF
DNA: TGTGCCAGCAGGGGCAGGATACTCGGTGAAGCTTTCTTT
J: TRBJ1-1
V: TRBV13
length: 13
size: NA
D: NA

CDR3: CASRMRETYGYTF
DNA: TGTGCCAGCAGGATGAGGGAAACGTACGGCTACACCTTC
J: TRBJ1-2
V: TRBV6-5
length: 13
size: NA
D: NA

CDR3: CASGLVPNYRETQYF
DNA: TGTGCTAGTGGTTTGGTACCCAACTACCGGGAGACCCAGTACTTC
J: TRBJ2-5
V: TRBV12-5
length: 15
size: NA
D: NA

CDR3: CAWSVRTAASGNTIYF
DNA: TGTGCCTGGAGTGTCAGAACCGCCGCCTCTGGAAACACCATATATTTT
J: TRBJ1-3
V: TRBV30
length: 16
size: NA
D: NA

CDR3: CASSQRGGTGNTIYF
DNA: TGTGCCAGCAGCCAACGGGGAGGAACTGGAAACACCATATATTTT
J: TRBJ1-3
V: TRBV3-1/TRBV3-2
length: 15
size: NA
D: NA

CDR3: CASSPLGAGNGEAFF
DNA: TGTGCCAGCTCACCACTCGGTGCAGGGAATGGTGAAGCTTTCTTT
J: TRBJ1-1
V: TRBV18
length: 15
size: NA
D: NA

CDR3: CASTEPGVINEQFF
DNA: TGCGCCAGCACTGAGCCGGGGGTCATAAATGAGCAGTTCTTC
J: TRBJ2-1
V: TRBV5-1
length: 14
size: NA
D: NA

CDR3: CASSPPIGEDTQYF
DNA: TGTGCCAGCAGCCCCCCGATAGGGGAAGATACGCAGTATTTT
J: TRBJ2-3
V: TRBV11-3
length: 14
size: few
D: NA

CDR3: CAWSVPGTDTQYF
DNA: TGTGCCTGGAGTGTTCCCGGGACAGATACGCAGTATTTT
J: TRBJ2-3
V: TRBV30
length: 13
size: NA
D: NA

CDR3: CASSYTGGAYEQYF
DNA: TGTGCCAGCAGTTACACGGGGGGGGCCTACGAGCAGTACTTC
J: TRBJ2-7
V: TRBV6-5
length: 14
size: NA
D: TRBD2